This T cell receptor beta chain stems from a study of T cell responses to AZD1222 COVID-19 vaccine. Study-level findings and limits: Among the donors, most were white British and more were female, and clonal diversity was possibly underestimated. All repertoire sampling was performed exclusively after the peak T cell response. Targeting of unmutated variant regions was reportedly seen in nearly half of spike-specific TCRs.

CDR1 and CDR2 (germline): LGHNT, FRNRAP. There are 19 residues in the CDR3. The germline V and J ends were trimmed by 1 base and 1 base, with 20 bases remaining between them. Clones were sequenced by immunoSEQ multiplex PCR, and TCRdb holds only the in-frame ones, with some missing. This sample has 80,000 or so clones; 87% occur once, and the top ten carry roughly 1.6%. Comment on this clone: Its specificity is not known.

The receptor comes from an adult in good health. V usage is TRBV12-5 and J usage is TRBJ1-5, with D unclear. The input for sequencing was peripheral blood, taken on day 0 of AZD1222 vaccination. The CDR3 DNA reads as TGTGCTAGTGGTTTGGATCCCCTCGCGCAGGTCGGGAGCAATCAGCCCCAGCATTTT. It codes for CASGLDPLAQVGSNQPQHF.